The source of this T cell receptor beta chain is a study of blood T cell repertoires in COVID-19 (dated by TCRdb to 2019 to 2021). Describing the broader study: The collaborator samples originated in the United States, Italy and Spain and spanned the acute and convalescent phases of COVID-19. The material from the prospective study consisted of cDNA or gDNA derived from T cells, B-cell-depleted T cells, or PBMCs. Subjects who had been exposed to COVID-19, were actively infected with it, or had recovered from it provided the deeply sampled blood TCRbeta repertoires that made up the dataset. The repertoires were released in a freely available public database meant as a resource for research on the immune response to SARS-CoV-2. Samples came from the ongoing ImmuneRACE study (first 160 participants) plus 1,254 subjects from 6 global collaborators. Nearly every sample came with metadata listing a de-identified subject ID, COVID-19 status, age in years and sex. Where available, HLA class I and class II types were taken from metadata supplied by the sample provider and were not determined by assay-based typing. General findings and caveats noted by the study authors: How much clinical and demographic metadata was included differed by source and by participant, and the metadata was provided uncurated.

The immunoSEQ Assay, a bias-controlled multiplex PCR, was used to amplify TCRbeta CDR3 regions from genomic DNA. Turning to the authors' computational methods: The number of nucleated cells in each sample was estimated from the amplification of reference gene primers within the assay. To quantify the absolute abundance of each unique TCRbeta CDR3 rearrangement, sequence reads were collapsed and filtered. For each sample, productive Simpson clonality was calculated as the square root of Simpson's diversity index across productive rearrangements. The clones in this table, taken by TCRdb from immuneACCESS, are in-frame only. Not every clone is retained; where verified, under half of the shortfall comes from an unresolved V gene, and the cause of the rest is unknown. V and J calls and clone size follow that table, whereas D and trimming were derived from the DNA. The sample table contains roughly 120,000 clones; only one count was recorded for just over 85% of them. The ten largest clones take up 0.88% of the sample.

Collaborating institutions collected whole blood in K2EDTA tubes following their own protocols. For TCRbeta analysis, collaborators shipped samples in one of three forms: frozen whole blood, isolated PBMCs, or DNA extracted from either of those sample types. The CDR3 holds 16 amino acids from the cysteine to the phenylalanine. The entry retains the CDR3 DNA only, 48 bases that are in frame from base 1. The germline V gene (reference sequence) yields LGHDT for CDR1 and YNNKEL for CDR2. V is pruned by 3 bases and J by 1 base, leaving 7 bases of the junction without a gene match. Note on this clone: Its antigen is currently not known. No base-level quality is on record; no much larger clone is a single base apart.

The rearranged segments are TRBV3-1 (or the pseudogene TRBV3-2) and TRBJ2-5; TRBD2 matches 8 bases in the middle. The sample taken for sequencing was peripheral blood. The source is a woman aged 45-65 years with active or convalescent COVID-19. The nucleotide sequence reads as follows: TGTGCCAGCAGCCAGGGAACAACTAGCGGCCAAGAGACCCAGTACTTC. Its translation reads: CASSQGTTSGQETQYF.